This T cell receptor (beta chain) was retrieved from a study of blood T cell repertoires in COVID-19. Study information: The United States, Italy and Spain were the sources of the acute and convalescent COVID-19 samples. The analysed material was cDNA or gDNA that came from T cells, B-cell-depleted T cells, or PBMCs.

Per the original methods: Amplification of reference gene primers was used by the study to estimate nucleated cell counts. Using immunoSEQ multiplex PCR, the repertoire was profiled, and TCRdb retains in-frame clones only, with some absent. Clonal size and the V and J genes are those of that table, whereas D and trimming came from the DNA. The repertoire holds fewer than 500,000 clones, with 70% to 85% as singletons. Germline CDR1 and CDR2: SGHTA and FQGNSA. The CDR3 extends over 14 amino acids. V was cut by 0 bases and J by 6 bases, with 11 bases left in between. The sequenced sample consisted of peripheral blood. This receptor was identified in a human donor with acute or convalescent COVID-19. The donor label of this sample is uncertain. This chain uses TRBV7-2 with TRBJ1-1, with D possibly matching TRBD1 (5 bases). The CDR3 protein is CASSLAGRASEAFF. The CDR3 region has the DNA TGTGCCAGCAGCTTAGCGGGCAGGGCTTCTGAAGCTTTCTTT.